The 11 T cell receptor beta chains presented below share a single source sample, sequenced in a study of blood T cell repertoires in COVID-19. Produced via immunoSEQ multiplex PCR; TCRdb's table is partial and in-frame only. Here the sample spans approximately 34,000 clones, approximately 89% being singletons. Sample: peripheral blood. The origin of the receptors is a human donor in a cohort sampled during active COVID-19.

The CDR3 spells CSASEGGNEQFF. The CDR3 DNA follows: TGCAGCGCTAGCGAGGGTGGCAATGAGCAGTTCTTC. The chain has TRBV29-1 and TRBJ2-1, with TRBD2 as a possible D gene (6 bases). V was pared by 7 bases and J by 6 bases, with 13 bases between. Germline loops: CDR1 SQVTM, CDR2 ANQGSEA. The CDR3 sequence is 12 residues long.

J is TRBJ2-1 and V is TRBV5-4; D possibly corresponds to TRBD2 (6 bases). The CDR3 is 15 amino acids. Germline assignment: CDR1 SGHNT and CDR2 YYREEE (reference sequence). Between the trimmed V and J ends, which lost 3 bases and 5 bases, there was a span of 15 bases. In DNA form, the CDR3 reads TGTGCCAGCAGCTCACTAGCATCATACAACAATGAGCAGTTCTTC. Amino acid sequence: CASSSLASYNNEQFF.

This clone appeared a few times. The gene calls are TRBV7-8 and TRBJ2-3, with a weak D call TRBD2 (6 bases). The germline gives CDR1 SGHVS, CDR2 FQNEAQ. V was clipped by 5 bases and J by 0 bases, with 18 bases between them. The CDR3 covers 17 residues. CDR3 sequence reads: CASSLIGGTFSTDTQYF. In DNA form, the CDR3 reads TGTGCCAGCAGCCTAATAGGCGGGACCTTCAGCACAGATACGCAGTATTTT. Full variable domain (remainder filled in from reference TRBV7-8 and TRBJ2-3): GAGVSQSPRYKVAKRGQDVALRCDPISGHVSLFWYQQALGQGPEFLTYFQNEAQLDKSGLPSDRFFAERPEGSVSTLKIQRTQQEDSAVYLCASSLIGGTFSTDTQYFGPGTRLTVL.

This chain joins TRBV30 and TRBJ1-3; 8 bases align to TRBD1. Germline V gene data show CDR1 as GTSNPN and CDR2 as SVGIG (reference sequence). The V gene end was trimmed by 3 bases and the J gene end by 5 bases; junction bases not matched to a gene: 3. CDR3 length equals 13 residues. CDR3 bases: TGTGCCTGGAGCGGACAGGGAAGAAACACCATATATTTT. Translated, it gives CAWSGQGRNTIYF.

J is TRBJ2-3 and V is TRBV28; D uncertain. V was clipped by 2 bases and J by 1 base, with 7 bases between them. The CDR3 runs 14 residues. CDR1 is MDHEN and CDR2 is SYDVKM in the germline V gene. This CDR3 reads CASSLDLGTDTQYF. The CDR3 region has the DNA TGTGCCAGCAGTTTAGACCTAGGCACAGATACGCAGTATTTT.

The chain employs TRBV6-4 and TRBJ2-7; 12 bases fit TRBD2. The CDR3 loop spans 20 amino acids. Looked up from germline, CDR1 is MRHNA and CDR2 is SNTAGT. J gave up 5 bases and V 0 bases, and 17 bases lay outside the gene matches. The CDR3 region has the DNA TGTGCCAGCAGTGACTCGACGGCAAAAATTAGGACTAGCGGGACGGACGAGCAGTACTTC. Encoded protein: CASSDSTAKIRTSGTDEQYF.

This chain links TRBV28 with TRBJ2-2; 9 bases are a match to TRBD1. Germline V gene sequence: CDR1 MDHEN, CDR2 SYDVKM. The CDR3 loop spans 14 amino acids. V lost 8 bases, J lost 10 bases, and 11 bases stayed unmatched. CDR3: CASAGTGREKELFF. For the CDR3, the DNA is TGTGCCAGCGCCGGGACAGGGAGGGAGAAGGAGCTGTTTTTT.

In DNA form, the CDR3 reads TGCGCCAGCAGCCAAGAGAGGTACCGAAACATTCAGTACTTC. Its translation is CASSQERYRNIQYF. The chain is built from TRBV4-1 and TRBJ2-4; no clear D. Germline CDR1 MGHRA, CDR2 YSYEKL. This CDR3 spans 14 amino acids. V lost 0 bases and J 6 bases, leaving 9 bases between the germline ends.

The sample holds one count of this clone. The chain is built from TRBV12-3 or TRBV12-4 and TRBJ1-2; the D is unclear. The CDR3 consists of 13 residues. With 3 bases removed from V and 4 bases from J, the gap between germline ends came to 9 bases. CDR3 residues: CASSFGGAYGYTF. As DNA, the CDR3 is TGTGCCAGCAGTTTCGGCGGTGCCTATGGCTACACCTTC.

The CDR3 nucleotides are TGTGCCAGCAGGGAAGACGGCGAGGAGTACATTCAGTACTTC. Translation gives CASREDGEEYIQYF. The chain carries TRBV28 and TRBJ2-4; no reliable D call. Germline values: CDR1 MDHEN, CDR2 SYDVKM. Trimming shortened V by 6 bases and J by 8 bases, and 17 bases separated the two germline ends. The CDR3 covers 14 residues.

This sequence joins TRBV9 and TRBJ2-7; D ambiguous. The germline V gene encodes CDR1 SGDLS and CDR2 YYNGEE. CDR3 length equals 13 residues. The V gene lost 4 bases and the J gene lost 10 bases, with 18 bases spanning the gap. The CDR3 region has the DNA TGTGCCAGCAGCCCCCCCCTGGGCAGCCCACAGTACTTC. Translating gives CASSPPLGSPQYF.